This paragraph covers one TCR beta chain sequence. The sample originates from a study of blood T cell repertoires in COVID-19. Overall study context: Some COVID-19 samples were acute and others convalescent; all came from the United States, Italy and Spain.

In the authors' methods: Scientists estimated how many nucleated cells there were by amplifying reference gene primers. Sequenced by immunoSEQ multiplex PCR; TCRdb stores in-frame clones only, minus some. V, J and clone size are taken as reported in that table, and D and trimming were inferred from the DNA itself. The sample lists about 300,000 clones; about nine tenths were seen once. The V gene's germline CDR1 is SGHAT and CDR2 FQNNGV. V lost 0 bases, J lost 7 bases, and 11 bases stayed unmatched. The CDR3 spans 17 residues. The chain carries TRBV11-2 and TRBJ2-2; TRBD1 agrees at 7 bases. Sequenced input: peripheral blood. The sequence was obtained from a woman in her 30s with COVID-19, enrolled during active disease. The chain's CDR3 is CASSLDYPTGFSGELFF. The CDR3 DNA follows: TGTGCCAGCAGCTTAGATTACCCGACAGGGTTTAGCGGGGAGCTGTTTTTT. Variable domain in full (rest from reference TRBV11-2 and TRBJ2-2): EAGVAQSPRYKIIEKRQSVAFWCNPISGHATLYWYQQILGQGPKLLIQFQNNGVVDDSQLPKDRFSAERLKGVDSTLKIQPAKLEDSAVYLCASSLDYPTGFSGELFFGEGSRLTVL.